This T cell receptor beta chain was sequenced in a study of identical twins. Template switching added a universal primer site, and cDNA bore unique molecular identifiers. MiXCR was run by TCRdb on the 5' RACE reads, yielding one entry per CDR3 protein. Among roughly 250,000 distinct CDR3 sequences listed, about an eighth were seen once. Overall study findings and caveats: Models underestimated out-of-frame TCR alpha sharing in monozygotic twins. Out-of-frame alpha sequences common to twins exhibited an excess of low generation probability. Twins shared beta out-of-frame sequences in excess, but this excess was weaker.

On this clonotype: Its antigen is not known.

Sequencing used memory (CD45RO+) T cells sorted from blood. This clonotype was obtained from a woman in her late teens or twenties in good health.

The CDR3 sequence: CASSPTWNTEAFF. CDR3 DNA sequence: TGTGCCAGCAGCCCGACTTGGAACACTGAAGCTTTCTTT. The chain has TRBV5-4 and TRBJ1-1; D is unclear. Between the trimmed V and J ends, which lost 4 bases and 1 base, there was a span of 8 bases. The V gene's germline CDR1 is SGHNT and CDR2 YYREEE (reference sequence). The CDR3 covers 13 residues.